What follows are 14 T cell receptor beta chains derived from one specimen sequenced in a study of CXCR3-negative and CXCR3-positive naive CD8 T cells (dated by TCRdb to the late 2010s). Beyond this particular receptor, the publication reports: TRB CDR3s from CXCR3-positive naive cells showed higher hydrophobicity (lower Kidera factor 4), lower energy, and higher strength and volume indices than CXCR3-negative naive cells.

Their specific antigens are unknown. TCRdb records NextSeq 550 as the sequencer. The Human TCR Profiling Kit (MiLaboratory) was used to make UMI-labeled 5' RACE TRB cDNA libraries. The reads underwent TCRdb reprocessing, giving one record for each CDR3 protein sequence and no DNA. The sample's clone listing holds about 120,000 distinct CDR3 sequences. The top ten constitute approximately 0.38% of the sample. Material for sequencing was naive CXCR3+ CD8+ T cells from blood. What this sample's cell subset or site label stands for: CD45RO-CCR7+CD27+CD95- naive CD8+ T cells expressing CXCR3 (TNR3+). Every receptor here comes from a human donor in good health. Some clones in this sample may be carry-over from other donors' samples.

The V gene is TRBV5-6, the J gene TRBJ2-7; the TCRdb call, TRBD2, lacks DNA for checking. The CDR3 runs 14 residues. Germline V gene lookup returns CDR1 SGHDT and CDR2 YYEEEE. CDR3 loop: CASSWGIGTYEQYF.

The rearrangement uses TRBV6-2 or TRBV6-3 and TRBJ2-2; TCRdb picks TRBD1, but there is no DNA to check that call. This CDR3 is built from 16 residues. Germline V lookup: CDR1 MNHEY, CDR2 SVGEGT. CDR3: CTSSGRGASHTGELFF.

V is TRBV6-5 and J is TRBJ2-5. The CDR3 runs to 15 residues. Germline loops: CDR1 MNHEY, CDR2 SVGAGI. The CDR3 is CASSYSKRYQETQYF.

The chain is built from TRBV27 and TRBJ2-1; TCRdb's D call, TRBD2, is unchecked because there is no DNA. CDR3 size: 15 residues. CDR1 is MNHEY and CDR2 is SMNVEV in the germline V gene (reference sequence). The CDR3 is CASSLTSGGAHEQFF.

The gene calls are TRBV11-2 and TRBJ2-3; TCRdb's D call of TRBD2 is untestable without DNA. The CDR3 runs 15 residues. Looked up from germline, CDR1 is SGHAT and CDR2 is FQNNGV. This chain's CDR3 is CASSFSPVSTDTQYF. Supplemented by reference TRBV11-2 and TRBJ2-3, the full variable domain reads EAGVAQSPRYKIIEKRQSVAFWCNPISGHATLYWYQQILGQGPKLLIQFQNNGVVDDSQLPKDRFSAERLKGVDSTLKIQPAKLEDSAVYLCASSFSPVSTDTQYFGPGTRLTVL.

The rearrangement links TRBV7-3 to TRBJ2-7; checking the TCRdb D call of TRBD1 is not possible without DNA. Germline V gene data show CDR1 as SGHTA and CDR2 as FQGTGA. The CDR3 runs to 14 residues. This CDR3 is CASTLRPTEYEQYF.

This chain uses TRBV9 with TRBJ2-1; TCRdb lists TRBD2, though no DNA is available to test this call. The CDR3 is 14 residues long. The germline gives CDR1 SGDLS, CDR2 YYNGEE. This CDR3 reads CASSPGLVGNEQFF.

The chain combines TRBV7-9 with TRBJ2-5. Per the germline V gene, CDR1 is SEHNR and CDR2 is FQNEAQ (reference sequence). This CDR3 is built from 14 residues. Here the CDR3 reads CASSPENRQETQYF.

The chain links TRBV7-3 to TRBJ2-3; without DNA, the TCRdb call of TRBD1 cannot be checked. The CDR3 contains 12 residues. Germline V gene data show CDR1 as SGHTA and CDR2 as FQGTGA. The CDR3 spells CASLGGPDTQYF.

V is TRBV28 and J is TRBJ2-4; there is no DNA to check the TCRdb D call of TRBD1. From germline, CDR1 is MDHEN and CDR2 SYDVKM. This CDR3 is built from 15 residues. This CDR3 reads CASSLYSGWGNIQYF.

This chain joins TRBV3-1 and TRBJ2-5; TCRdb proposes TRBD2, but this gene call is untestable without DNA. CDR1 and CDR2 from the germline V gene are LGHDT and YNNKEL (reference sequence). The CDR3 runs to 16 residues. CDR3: CASRPPTSGREETQYF.

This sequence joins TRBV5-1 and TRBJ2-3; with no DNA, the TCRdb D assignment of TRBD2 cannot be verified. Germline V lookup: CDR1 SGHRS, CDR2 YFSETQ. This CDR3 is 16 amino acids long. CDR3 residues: CASSLVGGGDTDTQYF.

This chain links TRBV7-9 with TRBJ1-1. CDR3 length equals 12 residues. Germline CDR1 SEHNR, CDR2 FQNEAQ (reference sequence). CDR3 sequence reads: CASTGATLRAFF. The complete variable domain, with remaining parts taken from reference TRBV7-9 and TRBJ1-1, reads DTGVSQNPRHKITKRGQNVTFRCDPISEHNRLYWYRQTLGQGPEFLTYFQNEAQLEKSRLLSDRFSAERPKGSFSTLEIQRTEQGDSAMYLCASTGATLRAFFGQGTRLTVV.

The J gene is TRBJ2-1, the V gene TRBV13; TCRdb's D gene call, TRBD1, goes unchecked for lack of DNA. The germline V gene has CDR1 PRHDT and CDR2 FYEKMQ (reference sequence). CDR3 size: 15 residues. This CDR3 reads CASSLGGGYYNEQFF.